A selection of T cell receptor beta chains follows, all from one sample in a study of Ad26.COV2.S vaccination and SARS-CoV-2 variants. Sequencing used immunoSEQ multiplex PCR; TCRdb keeps in-frame clones, though not all of them. The sample comprises about 320,000 clones, around four fifths of which are singletons, and 2.1% rests with the top ten. Sample: peripheral blood, taken in a trial of Ad26.COV2.S vaccine versus placebo. Every receptor here comes from a person between 18 and 65 years old who received the Ad26.COV2.S COVID-19 vaccine or a placebo. Each CDR3 is given without its conserved first and last residue.

>14|TRBJ1-6|TRBV5-1
ASTLDTSSYNSPLH
>11|TRBJ1-4|TRBV7-9
ASSPILGGKLF
>13|TRBJ1-1|TRBV18
ASSRDGQGRTEAF
>10|TRBJ1-2|TRBV29-1
SVEGQDYGYT
>11|TRBJ2-7|TRBV6-5
ASSYTSSNEQY
>13|TRBJ1-4|TRBV6-5
ASRESGAPNEKLF
>13|TRBJ2-1|TRBV5-6
ASSRQLWGDNEQF
>12|TRBJ2-1|TRBV11-3
ASSLASEYNEQF
>10|TRBJ1-2|TRBV12-3/TRBV12-4
ASSSTWYGYT
>14|TRBJ2-5|TRBV28
ASSLLGQIGGETQY
>11|TRBJ2-4|TRBV28
AITKTVGNIQY
>13|TRBJ2-7|TRBV4-2
ASSQSFGYPYEQY
>11|TRBJ1-1|TRBV6-5
ASSFRVDTEAF
>16|TRBJ2-3|TRBV19
ASSPGGRLAGRRDTQY
>13|TRBJ2-5|TRBV29-1
SVEVGLAGGETQY
>13|TRBJ1-1|TRBV3-1/TRBV3-2
ASSQDLSVGTEAF
>11|TRBJ2-7|TRBV9
ASSAMPGGEQY